These T cell receptor beta chains were read from a single sample in a study of CD8+CD57+ T cells in acquired aplastic anemia. From the reads, TCRdb called clonotypes with MiXCR, one entry per CDR3 protein. This sample carries roughly 180,000 distinct CDR3 sequences, 48% of them seen once, and the ten largest clones take approximately 12%. The specimen sequenced was sorted CD4+, CD8+, or CD8+CD57+ T cells (not recorded which) from PBMCs. Every receptor here comes from a human donor with aplastic anemia. CDR3s include the opening cysteine and the closing phenylalanine or tryptophan. D genes are given only for firm matches. The size entry is marked missing in some rows and otherwise reads once, few, many or a size class.

TRBV10-1,-,TRBJ1-6,-,TGCGCCAGCAGTGACAGTTCCTATAATTCACCCCTCCACTTT,CASSDSSYNSPLHF
TRBV24-1,-,TRBJ2-7,-,TGTGCCACCAGTGATCAAGCTCCCTACGAGCAGTACTTC,CATSDQAPYEQYF
TRBV9,TRBD2,TRBJ2-7,-,TGTGCCAGCAGCGTAGCGGGAGGTGACGAGCAGTACTTC,CASSVAGGDEQYF
TRBV24-1,TRBD1,TRBJ1-1,few,TGTGCCACCAGTGGTCTTCCGGGACAGGAAGCTTTCTTT,CATSGLPGQEAFF
TRBV7-9,-,TRBJ2-7,many,TGTGCCAGCACCAGGGAAAGCTCCTACGAGCAGTACTTC,CASTRESSYEQYF
TRBV9,-,TRBJ2-7,few,TGTGCCAGCAGCCCGTCGGCCAAGGGGGGACCCTACGAGCAGTACTTC,CASSPSAKGGPYEQYF
TRBV15,TRBD1,TRBJ2-7,-,TGTGCCACCAGCAGAGGGACAGGGGGAACCTACGAGCAGTACTTC,CATSRGTGGTYEQYF
TRBV15,-,TRBJ2-5,-,TGTGCCACCAGCAGAGTGGGGCAGTACCGAGAGACCCAGTACTTC,CATSRVGQYRETQYF
TRBV11-3,-,TRBJ2-7,many,TGTGCCAGCAGCCAAACCTCGAGCCCCTACGAGCAGTACTTC,CASSQTSSPYEQYF
TRBV7-8,-,TRBJ2-1,-,TGTGCCAGCAGCTTTGGAGGGATCAATGAGCAGTTCTTC,CASSFGGINEQFF
TRBV28,TRBD2,TRBJ2-3,-,TGTGCCAGCAGTTCCTTCGTAGCGGGGGGGATGAGAGATACGCAGTATTTT,CASSSFVAGGMRDTQYF
TRBV5-5,TRBD1,TRBJ1-1,many,TGTGCCAGCAGCTTGACCCCAGGGGGCAGGATGAACACTGAAGCTTTCTTT,CASSLTPGGRMNTEAFF
TRBV6-5,-,TRBJ1-5,many,TGTGCCAGCAGTTACTCGGTAAGGGAGCCCCAGCATTTT,CASSYSVREPQHF
TRBV29-1,TRBD1,TRBJ2-7,once,TGCAGCGTTGTCGAGGGGGGACAGGGGGCATCCGAGCAGTACTTC,CSVVEGGQGASEQYF
TRBV11-2,-,TRBJ2-5,many,TGTGCCAGCAGCTTAGAGTCCAAGGGGACCCAGTACTTC,CASSLESKGTQYF